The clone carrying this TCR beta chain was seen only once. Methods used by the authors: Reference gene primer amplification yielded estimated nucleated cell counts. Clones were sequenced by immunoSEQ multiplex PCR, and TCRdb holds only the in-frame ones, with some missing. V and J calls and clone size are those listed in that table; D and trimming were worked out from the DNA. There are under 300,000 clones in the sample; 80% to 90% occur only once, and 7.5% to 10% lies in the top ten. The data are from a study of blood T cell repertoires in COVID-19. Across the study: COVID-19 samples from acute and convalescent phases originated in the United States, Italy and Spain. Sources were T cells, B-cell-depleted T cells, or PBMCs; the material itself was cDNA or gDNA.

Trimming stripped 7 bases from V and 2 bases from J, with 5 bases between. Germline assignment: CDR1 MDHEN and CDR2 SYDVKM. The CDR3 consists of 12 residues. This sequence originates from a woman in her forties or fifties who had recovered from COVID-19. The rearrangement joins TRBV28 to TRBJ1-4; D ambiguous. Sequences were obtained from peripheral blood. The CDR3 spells CASTQTNEKLFF. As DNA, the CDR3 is TGTGCCAGCACTCAGACTAATGAAAAACTGTTTTTT.